This is a list of T cell receptor beta chains from one sample in a study of cytomegalovirus exposure and HLA in healthy donors. TCRdb's copy holds only in-frame clones and misses some; the assay was immunoSEQ multiplex PCR. The table records some 110,000 clones, roughly 82% of them present only once. Sequenced material: PBMCs. These receptors came from a woman aged 40 to 50 in good health and CMV-seropositive. Both conserved end residues are part of each CDR3. D genes are given only for firm matches. Part of the rows lack a size; the others show once, few, many or a class for expanded clones.

j_call	v_call	clone_size	d_call	cdr3_aa	cdr3_nt
TRBJ2-1	TRBV27	-	TRBD1	CASKTGMGNEQFF	TGTGCCAGCAAGACAGGGATGGGGAATGAGCAGTTCTTC
TRBJ2-7	TRBV6-1	-	TRBD2	CASSSPGTSVHEQYF	TGTGCCAGCAGCTCTCCCGGGACTAGCGTACACGAGCAGTACTTC
TRBJ2-7	TRBV6-6	-	-	CASSYQRNYEQYF	TGTGCCAGCAGTTATCAGAGGAACTACGAGCAGTACTTC
TRBJ2-1	TRBV4-1	few	TRBD2	CASSQAPLAGPYNEQFF	TGCGCCAGCAGCCAAGCCCCTCTAGCGGGGCCCTACAATGAGCAGTTCTTC
TRBJ2-5	TRBV6-5	-	TRBD2	CASSYSSAGAQETQYF	TGTGCCAGCAGTTACTCGTCGGCGGGAGCTCAGGAGACCCAGTACTTC
TRBJ1-5	TRBV2	-	-	CASTTYSNQPQHF	TGTGCCAGCACCACTTATAGCAATCAGCCCCAGCATTTT
TRBJ1-2	TRBV30	once	TRBD1	CAHGQDYGYTF	TGTGCCCACGGACAGGACTATGGCTACACCTTC
TRBJ1-5	TRBV28	-	TRBD1	CASSPGQGLFVQPQHF	TGTGCCAGCAGTCCCGGACAGGGTTTATTTGTACAGCCCCAGCATTTT
TRBJ2-5	TRBV19	once	-	CASSIDRETQYF	TGTGCCAGTAGTATAGATCGGGAGACCCAGTACTTC
TRBJ1-2	TRBV4-2	-	TRBD1	CASSPGQGIYGYTF	TGTGCCAGCAGCCCAGGACAGGGGATCTATGGCTACACCTTC
TRBJ1-1	TRBV9	-	-	CASTRDVNTEAFF	TGTGCCAGCACCAGGGATGTGAACACTGAAGCTTTCTTT
TRBJ2-5	TRBV28	-	TRBD2	CASSLVSSGEVETQYF	TGTGCCAGCAGTTTAGTTTCTAGCGGAGAGGTGGAGACCCAGTACTTC
TRBJ2-5	TRBV7-6	-	-	CASSLGPTATQYF	TGTGCCAGCAGCTTAGGACCGACAGCGACCCAGTACTTC
TRBJ2-3	TRBV19	-	TRBD2	CASTGLAGSDTQYF	TGTGCCAGTACCGGTCTAGCGGGTTCAGATACGCAGTATTTT
TRBJ2-3	TRBV12-5	few	-	CASAITGIDTQYF	TGTGCTAGTGCGATTACAGGGATAGATACGCAGTATTTT
TRBJ2-1	TRBV18	few	-	CASSQEYGRGDEQFF	TGTGCCAGCTCCCAGGAATATGGCAGGGGGGATGAGCAGTTCTTC
TRBJ2-3	TRBV29-1	-	TRBD2	CSAHSTGTSGRTSTDTQYF	TGCAGCGCTCACTCTACTGGTACTAGCGGGAGGACTAGCACAGATACGCAGTATTTT
TRBJ2-5	TRBV7-8	few	TRBD1	CASSLEYRGYSRQETQYF	TGTGCCAGCAGCTTAGAGTACAGGGGCTATTCCAGACAAGAGACCCAGTACTTC
TRBJ2-1	TRBV7-3	-	-	CASSPRYGGIRDEQFF	TGTGCCAGCAGCCCCCGGTATGGCGGGATTCGGGATGAGCAGTTCTTC
TRBJ2-3	TRBV16	few	-	CASAGTPSTDTQYF	TGTGCCAGCGCCGGGACACCTTCCACAGATACGCAGTATTTT
TRBJ1-1	TRBV11-3	-	-	CASSLDGNTEAFF	TGTGCCAGCAGCTTAGACGGGAACACTGAAGCTTTCTTT
TRBJ2-2	TRBV5-4	-	-	CASSLAIGAAGELFF	TGTGCCAGCAGCTTGGCAATTGGGGCTGCCGGGGAGCTGTTTTTT
TRBJ1-2	TRBV6-5	-	TRBD1	CASSYFRGGGYTF	TGTGCCAGCAGTTACTTCCGAGGGGGCGGCTACACCTTC
TRBJ1-2	TRBV30	few	-	CAWSQGNYGYTF	TGTGCCTGGAGCCAGGGGAACTATGGCTACACCTTC
TRBJ1-6	TRBV25-1	-	-	CASSESAGWNSPLHF	TGTGCCAGCAGTGAATCGGCAGGGTGGAATTCACCCCTCCACTTT
TRBJ2-7	TRBV28	-	TRBD2	CASSPREAGNYEQYF	TGTGCCAGCAGTCCCAGGGAAGCGGGGAACTACGAGCAGTACTTC
TRBJ2-1	TRBV2	-	TRBD2	CASTQLASSYNEQFF	TGTGCCAGCACCCAACTAGCGAGCTCCTACAATGAGCAGTTCTTC